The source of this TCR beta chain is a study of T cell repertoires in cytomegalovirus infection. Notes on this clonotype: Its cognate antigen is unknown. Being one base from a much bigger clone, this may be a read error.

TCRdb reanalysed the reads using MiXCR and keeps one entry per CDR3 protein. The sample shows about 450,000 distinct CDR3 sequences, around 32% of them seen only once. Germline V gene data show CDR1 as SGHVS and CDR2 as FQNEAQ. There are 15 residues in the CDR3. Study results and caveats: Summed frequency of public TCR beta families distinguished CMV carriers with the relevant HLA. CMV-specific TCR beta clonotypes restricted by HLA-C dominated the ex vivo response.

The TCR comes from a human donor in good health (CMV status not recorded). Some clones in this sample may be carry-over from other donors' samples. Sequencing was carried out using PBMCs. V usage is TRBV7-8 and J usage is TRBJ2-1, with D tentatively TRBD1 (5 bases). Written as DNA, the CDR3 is TGTGCCAGCATCTTACAGGCGAGCTCCTACAATGAGCAGTTCTTC. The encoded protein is CASILQASSYNEQFF.